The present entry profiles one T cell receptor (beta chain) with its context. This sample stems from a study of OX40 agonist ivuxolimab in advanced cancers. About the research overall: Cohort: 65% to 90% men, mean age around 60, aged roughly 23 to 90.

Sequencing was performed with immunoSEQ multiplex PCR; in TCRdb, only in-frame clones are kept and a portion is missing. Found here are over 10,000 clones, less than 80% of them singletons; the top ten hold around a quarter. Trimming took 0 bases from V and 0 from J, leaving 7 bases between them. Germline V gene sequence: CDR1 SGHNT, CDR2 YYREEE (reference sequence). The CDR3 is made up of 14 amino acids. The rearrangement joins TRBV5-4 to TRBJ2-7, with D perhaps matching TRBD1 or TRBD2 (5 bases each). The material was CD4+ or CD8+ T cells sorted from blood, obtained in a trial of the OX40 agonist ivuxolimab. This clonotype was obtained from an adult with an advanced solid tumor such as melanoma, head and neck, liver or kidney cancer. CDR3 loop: CASSLGGSSYEQYF. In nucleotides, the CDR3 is TGTGCCAGCAGCTTGGGGGGGAGCTCCTACGAGCAGTACTTC.